These 5 T cell receptor beta chains were all obtained from the same sample, sequenced in a study of response to subunit inactivated influenza vaccine. TCRdb itself ran the RT-PCR reads through MiXCR, one entry per CDR3 protein. Among almost 600,000 distinct CDR3 sequences listed, around 15% were seen once. The sequenced sample was PBMCs from blood, obtained approximately 12 days after vaccination. These receptor sequences come from a man aged 45-65 years who received an inactivated influenza vaccine.

The table lists this clonotype with a few counts. J is TRBJ1-5 and V is TRBV21-1; the table calls TRBD1, which could not be checked here. TRBV21-1 corresponds to a pseudogene. CDR3 length: 16 residues. The CDR3, as DNA: TGTGCCAGCAGCAACAGGGATAAGACCGGCAATCAGCCCCAGCATTTT. This sequence encodes CASSNRDKTGNQPQHF.

Only a few counts were recorded for this clonotype. The chain joins TRBV19 to TRBJ2-1; 10 bases are a match to TRBD2. V gave up 9 bases and J gave up 6 bases; unmatched junction bases: 11. Germline V lookup: CDR1 LNHDA, CDR2 SQIVND (reference sequence). The CDR3 loop spans 15 amino acids. This chain's CDR3 is CASDGSGGFFNEQFF. Written as DNA, the CDR3 is TGTGCCAGCGATGGTAGCGGGGGGTTCTTCAATGAGCAGTTCTTC. Full variable domain (remainder filled in from reference TRBV19 and TRBJ2-1): DGGITQSPKYLFRKEGQNVTLSCEQNLNHDAMYWYRQDPGQGLRLIYYSQIVNDFQKGDIAEGYSVSREKKESFPLTVTSAQKNPTAFYLCASDGSGGFFNEQFFGPGTRLTVL.

J is TRBJ1-2 and V is TRBV6-6, with D hard to call. The V gene lost 5 bases and the J gene lost 7 bases, with 14 bases spanning the gap. This CDR3 contains 13 residues. From germline, CDR1 is MNHNY and CDR2 SVGAGI (reference sequence). DNA for the CDR3: TGTGCCAGCAGTCCCGACATGGTAGTTGGCTACACCTTC. It yields the protein CASSPDMVVGYTF.

This chain joins TRBV29-1 and TRBJ1-1; D gene unclear. CDR3 length: 13 residues. In germline, CDR1 is SQVTM, CDR2 ANQGSEA. V was trimmed by 2 bases and J by 6 bases, leaving 13 bases between them. CDR3 protein: CSVESDVRAEAFF. The CDR3 DNA reads as TGCAGCGTTGAATCGGACGTGAGGGCTGAAGCTTTCTTT.

This clonotype was counted a few times. The rearrangement joins TRBV12-3 or TRBV12-4 to TRBJ1-3, with D unclear. The V end was cut by 2 bases, the J end by 9 bases, with 11 bases between. The CDR3 extends over 13 amino acids. The CDR3 DNA follows: TGTGCCAGCAGTTTAACTAGCTTGATCACCATATATTTT. It specifies CASSLTSLITIYF.